The table lists the clone carrying this T cell receptor beta chain with many counts. Antigen specificity is unknown. Previously reported methods and listed TCR primers produced the bulk TCR libraries. One entry per CDR3 protein results from TCRdb running MiXCR on the PCR reads. The sample holds about 320,000 distinct CDR3 sequences, 20% to 25% seen once. The data were taken from a study of molecular identifiers for immune sequencing clone quantification. Across the study: In the replicates, RNA derived from 20,000 or 100,000 naive CD8 cells was divided into five parts, and four were sequenced.

Findings of the study overall: Sizes of highly expanded clones could be underestimated through identical TCRs sharing a barcode.

Germline V gene lookup returns CDR1 MDHEN and CDR2 SYDVKM. This CDR3 comprises 13 residues. Trimming cost V 6 bases and J 5 bases; bases outside gene matches: 3. What was sequenced was naive CD8+ T cells from blood, with Jurkat cell RNA spiked in. This sample's subset: FACS-sorted CD8+CD4-CCR7+CD45RA+ naive T cells. This TCR was recovered from a human donor in good health. Some libraries in this study had Jurkat cell RNA spiked in. The chain has TRBV28 and TRBJ1-1, with TRBD1 matching 10 bases. The CDR3 bases are TGTGCCAGCAGCCCGGGACAGGGGACTGAAGCTTTCTTT. Translating it yields CASSPGQGTEAFF.